These 23 T cell receptor beta chains were sequenced from one sample in a study of blood T cell repertoires in COVID-19. Sequencing was performed with immunoSEQ multiplex PCR; in TCRdb, only in-frame clones are kept and a portion is missing. The table lists approximately 280,000 clones, 70% to 85% of them singletons. The sequenced material came from peripheral blood. The origin of the receptors is a human donor with COVID-19, enrolled during active disease. The donor label of this sample is uncertain.

The rearrangement links TRBV6-5 to TRBJ1-5; the D gene is possibly TRBD1 (5 bases). V was pared by 8 bases and J by 4 bases, with 15 bases between. The CDR3 is 14 amino acids. The germline V gene encodes CDR1 MNHEY and CDR2 SVGAGI. The CDR3 DNA sequence: TGTGCCAGCGCTGGCAGGGAGGCGAATCAGCCCCAGCATTTT. This translates into CASAGREANQPQHF.

This clone has just a few counts. The chain has TRBV12-3 or TRBV12-4 and TRBJ1-2; D not resolved. V lost 0 bases to trimming and J lost 7 bases, with 9 bases between them. The CDR3 consists of 13 residues. The CDR3 is CASSLAFSVGYTF. CDR3 nucleotide sequence: TGTGCCAGCAGTTTAGCGTTCTCCGTTGGCTACACCTTC.

The chain uses TRBV19 and TRBJ2-3; 9 bases align to TRBD1. The J segment lost 4 bases and the V segment lost 6 bases, leaving 5 bases of the junction unmatched. This CDR3 spans 14 amino acids. The germline V gene has CDR1 LNHDA and CDR2 SQIVND (reference sequence). CDR3 in amino acids: CASSRGQGSDTQYF. CDR3 nucleotide sequence: TGTGCCAGTAGCCGGGGACAGGGCTCAGATACGCAGTATTTT. Using reference TRBV19 and TRBJ2-3 for the parts outside the CDR3, the full variable domain is DGGITQSPKYLFRKEGQNVTLSCEQNLNHDAMYWYRQDPGQGLRLIYYSQIVNDFQKGDIAEGYSVSREKKESFPLTVTSAQKNPTAFYLCASSRGQGSDTQYFGPGTRLTVL.

For this clone: Additional DNA sequences in this sample encode the identical CDR3. This chain connects TRBV18 to TRBJ1-5; weak D call: TRBD1 (5 bases). The CDR3 spans 14 residues. V lost 3 bases and J 7 bases, leaving 13 bases between the germline ends. Germline V lookup: CDR1 KGHSH, CDR2 LQKENI. CDR3 sequence: CASSPGQGGQPQHF. CDR3 DNA: TGTGCCAGCTCACCGGGGCAGGGAGGCCAGCCCCAGCATTTT.

This clone was observed a handful of times. This chain links TRBV27 with TRBJ1-5; 10 bases line up with TRBD1. Germline V gene data show CDR1 as MNHEY and CDR2 as SMNVEV (reference sequence). V was clipped by 6 bases and J by 4 bases; unmatched bases: 9. The length of the CDR3 is 16 residues. The CDR3 sequence is CASRPDRGFGNQPQHF. The CDR3 region has the DNA TGTGCCAGCAGGCCGGACAGGGGGTTCGGTAATCAGCCCCAGCATTTT.

This clone was observed once. V is TRBV9 and J is TRBJ2-3; 10 bases are shared with TRBD2. CDR3 length: 15 amino acids. Trimming at V came to 4 bases and at J to 5 bases, leaving 7 bases not matched to a gene. CDR1 is SGDLS and CDR2 is YYNGEE in the germline V gene. This CDR3 is CASSPLAGVLDTQYF. CDR3 sequence (DNA): TGTGCCAGCAGCCCCCTAGCGGGAGTTTTAGATACGCAGTATTTT.

This chain joins TRBV28 and TRBJ1-6; D gene uncertain. V was cut by 7 bases and J by 1 base, with 5 bases left in between. CDR1 and CDR2 (germline): MDHEN, SYDVKM. The CDR3 runs 13 residues. Here the CDR3 DNA reads TGTGCCAGCATCAGGTCCTATAATTCACCCCTCCACTTT. This encodes CASIRSYNSPLHF.

This clone was recorded once. The chain recombines TRBV19 with TRBJ2-3; 14 bases are a match to TRBD2. Germline assignment: CDR1 LNHDA and CDR2 SQIVND (reference sequence). Trimming removed 1 base from V and 6 bases from J; junction bases left unmatched: 12. The CDR3 runs 19 residues. The CDR3 DNA reads TGTGCCAGTAGTATAGGACTAGCGGGAGGGCCAGGGTCCCTCGATACGCAGTATTTT. Amino acids: CASSIGLAGGPGSLDTQYF.

This chain links TRBV7-6 with TRBJ2-3; maybe TRBD2 (6 bases). The CDR3 is 14 residues long. Germline CDR1 is SGHVS and CDR2 is FNYEAQ. V was shortened by 10 bases and J by 2 bases, with 16 bases between the two germline ends. The CDR3 DNA follows: TGTGCCACCGGCGGGACTCAACCCACAGATACGCAGTATTTT. It encodes CATGGTQPTDTQYF.

This clone was counted once. J is TRBJ1-2 and V is TRBV11-2, with 11 bases identical to TRBD1. Germline values: CDR1 SGHAT, CDR2 FQNNGV. V was pared by 5 bases and J by 2 bases, with 1 base of the junction left unmatched. This CDR3 has 14 amino acids. The CDR3 DNA sequence: TGTGCCAGCAGCAGGACAGGGGGCAACTATGGCTACACCTTC. Amino acids: CASSRTGGNYGYTF.

The chain uses TRBV9 and TRBJ2-2; D is unresolved. V was shortened by 4 bases and J by 0 bases, with 10 bases between the two germline ends. This CDR3 contains 15 residues. Germline values: CDR1 SGDLS, CDR2 YYNGEE. DNA for the CDR3: TGTGCCAGCAGCCCAGGTGCAGCGAACACCGGGGAGCTGTTTTTT. Its translation is CASSPGAANTGELFF. The entire variable domain, with the rest obtained from reference TRBV9 and TRBJ2-2, is as follows: DSGVTQTPKHLITATGQRVTLRCSPRSGDLSVYWYQQSLDQGLQFLIQYYNGEERAKGNILERFSAQQFPDLHSELNLSSLELGDSALYFCASSPGAANTGELFFGEGSRLTVL.

The rearrangement uses TRBV18 and TRBJ2-3; 7 nucleotides align to TRBD1. In germline, CDR1 is KGHSH, CDR2 LQKENI. V gave up 3 bases and J gave up 0 bases; unmatched junction bases: 6. The CDR3 has 16 residues. CDR3 in amino acids: CASSPFGQASTDTQYF. Written as DNA, the CDR3 is TGTGCCAGCTCACCTTTCGGACAGGCTAGCACAGATACGCAGTATTTT.

The genes are TRBV18 and TRBJ2-7, with 7 positions matching TRBD1. CDR3 size: 14 residues. V trimming: 3 bases; J trimming: 6 bases; junction bases outside the gene matches: 8. CDR1 and CDR2 (germline): KGHSH, LQKENI. CDR3: CASSPRQGGGEQYF. CDR3 DNA sequence: TGTGCCAGCTCACCGAGACAGGGTGGTGGCGAGCAGTACTTC. Combining the CDR3 with reference TRBV18 and TRBJ2-7 gives the whole variable domain NAGVMQNPRHLVRRRGQEARLRCSPMKGHSHVYWYRQLPEEGLKFMVYLQKENIIDESGMPKERFSAEFPKEGPSILRIQQVVRGDSAAYFCASSPRQGGGEQYFGPGTRLTVT.

This chain uses TRBV4-3 with TRBJ1-4; tentatively, D is TRBD1 (5 bases). V was trimmed by 4 bases and J by 4 bases, leaving 13 bases between them. The CDR3 extends over 15 amino acids. The germline gives CDR1 LGHNA, CDR2 YSLEER. CDR3 residues: CASSRHRRNNEKLFF. In nucleotides, the CDR3 is TGCGCCAGCAGCCGCCACAGGAGAAATAATGAAAAACTGTTTTTT.

This rearrangement joins TRBV6-1 to TRBJ2-1; D call uncertain. The germline V gene has CDR1 MNHNS and CDR2 SASEGT. The V gene lost 2 bases and the J gene lost 0 bases, with 8 bases spanning the gap. The CDR3 consists of 15 residues. CDR3 nucleotide sequence: TGTGCCAGCAGTGAAATGGCTGCCTCCTACAATGAGCAGTTCTTC. This sequence encodes CASSEMAASYNEQFF.

This sequence joins TRBV19 and TRBJ2-2; possible D gene TRBD1, 6 bases. Germline loops: CDR1 LNHDA, CDR2 SQIVND (reference sequence). This CDR3 contains 16 residues. V lost 4 bases, J lost 6 bases, and 18 bases lay in between. The CDR3 is CASSTSRSGAAGELFF. The CDR3 DNA reads as TGTGCCAGTAGTACTAGCCGTTCAGGGGCCGCCGGGGAGCTGTTTTTT.

This clone was seen just once. In DNA form, the CDR3 reads TGTGCCAGCAGCTTAAACAGATATGAAAAACTGTTTTTT. This translates into CASSLNRYEKLFF. The rearrangement joins TRBV11-3 to TRBJ1-4; D is unclear. The CDR3 is made up of 13 amino acids. Germline V CDR1 and CDR2: SGHNT, YENEEA. The ends were cut back, 2 bases at V and 6 bases at J, with 7 bases in the middle.

The chain carries TRBV14 and TRBJ2-5; TRBD2 might be the D (6 bases). The CDR3 spans 18 residues. V was clipped by 1 base and J by 2 bases, with 20 bases between them. CDR1 is SGHDN and CDR2 is FVKESK in the germline V gene. CDR3 in amino acids: CASSQGSLGLAVQETQYF. Here the CDR3 DNA reads TGTGCCAGCAGCCAAGGCTCCCTCGGGTTAGCGGTACAAGAGACCCAGTACTTC.

This chain links TRBV6-1 with TRBJ1-2, with D perhaps matching TRBD1 (5 bases). CDR1 and CDR2 from the germline V gene are MNHNS and SASEGT. The germline V and J ends were trimmed by 0 bases and 5 bases, with 10 bases remaining between them. The CDR3 extends over 14 amino acids. The CDR3 nucleotides are TGTGCCAGCAGTGAAGCGCTGGGGCCTTATGGCTACACCTTC. Its protein is CASSEALGPYGYTF.

This clone was recorded once. The chain is built from TRBV9 and TRBJ2-7, with 7 nucleotides matching TRBD2. Germline loops: CDR1 SGDLS, CDR2 YYNGEE. With V trimmed by 3 bases and J by 0 bases, 3 bases remained unmatched. The CDR3 loop spans 14 amino acids. CDR3 coding DNA: TGTGCCAGCAGCGGCGGGGGAGACTCCTACGAGCAGTACTTC. It translates to CASSGGGDSYEQYF. The full variable domain, in which reference TRBV9 and TRBJ2-7 provide the parts outside the CDR3, is DSGVTQTPKHLITATGQRVTLRCSPRSGDLSVYWYQQSLDQGLQFLIQYYNGEERAKGNILERFSAQQFPDLHSELNLSSLELGDSALYFCASSGGGDSYEQYFGPGTRLTVT.

This clone was observed a single time. The chain recombines TRBV28 with TRBJ1-5, with D hard to call. V lost 2 bases and J lost 0, with 11 bases in between. The CDR3 contains 16 residues. Germline V gene data show CDR1 as MDHEN and CDR2 as SYDVKM. Written as DNA, the CDR3 is TGTGCCAGCAGTTTACCCTTATATTATAGCAATCAGCCCCAGCATTTT. Encoded protein: CASSLPLYYSNQPQHF.

This clone came up once. This rearrangement joins TRBV3-1 (or the pseudogene TRBV3-2) to TRBJ2-1, with D possibly matching TRBD2 (5 bases). Trimming left V 1 base short and J 8 bases short, with 21 bases between. There are 17 residues in the CDR3. Germline V gives CDR1 LGHDT, CDR2 YNNKEL (reference sequence). The chain's CDR3 is CASSQGSGGLTPHEQFF. CDR3 sequence (DNA): TGTGCCAGCAGCCAAGGATCCGGCGGGCTGACCCCCCATGAGCAGTTCTTC.

V is TRBV5-6 and J is TRBJ2-7; TRBD1 aligns across 8 bases. Trimming removed 3 bases from V and 5 bases from J; junction bases left unmatched: 10. This CDR3 region has 15 residues. Per the germline V gene, CDR1 is SGHDT and CDR2 is YYEEEE. DNA of the CDR3: TGTGCCAGCAGCTCGGACAGGGATTTTCCCCACGAGCAGTACTTC. Translating gives CASSSDRDFPHEQYF. The variable domain in full, with the rest retrieved from reference TRBV5-6 and TRBJ2-7, is DAGVTQSPTHLIKTRGQQVTLRCSPKSGHDTVSWYQQALGQGPQFIFQYYEEEERQRGNFPDRFSGHQFPNYSSELNVNALLLGDSALYLCASSSDRDFPHEQYFGPGTRLTVT.